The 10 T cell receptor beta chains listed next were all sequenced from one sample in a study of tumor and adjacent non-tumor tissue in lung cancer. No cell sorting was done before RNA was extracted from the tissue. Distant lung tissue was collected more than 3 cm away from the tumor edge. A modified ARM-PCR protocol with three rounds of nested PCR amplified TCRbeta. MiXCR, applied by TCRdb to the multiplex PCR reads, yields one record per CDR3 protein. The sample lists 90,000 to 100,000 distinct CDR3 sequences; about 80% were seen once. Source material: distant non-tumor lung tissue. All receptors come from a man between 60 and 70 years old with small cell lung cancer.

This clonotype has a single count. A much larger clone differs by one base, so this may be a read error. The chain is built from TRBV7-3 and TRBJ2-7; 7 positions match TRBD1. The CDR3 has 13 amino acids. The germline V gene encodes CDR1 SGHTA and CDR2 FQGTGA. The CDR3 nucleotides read TGTGCCAGCGGCTTACTGGCAGGGGGCGAGCAGTACTTC. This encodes CASGLLAGGEQYF. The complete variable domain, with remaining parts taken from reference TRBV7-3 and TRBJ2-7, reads GAGVSQTPSNKVTEKGKYVELRCDPISGHTALYWYRQSLGQGPEFLIYFQGTGAADDSGLPNDRFFAVRPEGSVSTLKIQRTERGDSAVYLCASGLLAGGEQYFGPGTRLTVT.

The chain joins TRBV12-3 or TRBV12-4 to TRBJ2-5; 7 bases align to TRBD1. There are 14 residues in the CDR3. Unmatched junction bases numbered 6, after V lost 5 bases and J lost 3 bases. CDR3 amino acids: CASSLRGGEETQYF. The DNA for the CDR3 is TGTGCCAGCAGTCTTAGAGGGGGCGAAGAGACCCAGTACTTC.

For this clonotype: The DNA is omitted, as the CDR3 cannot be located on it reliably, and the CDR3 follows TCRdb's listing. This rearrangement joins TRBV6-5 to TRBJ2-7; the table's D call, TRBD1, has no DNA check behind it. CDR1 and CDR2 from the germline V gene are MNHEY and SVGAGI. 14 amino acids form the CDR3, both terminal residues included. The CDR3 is CASSWGQGAYEQCV.

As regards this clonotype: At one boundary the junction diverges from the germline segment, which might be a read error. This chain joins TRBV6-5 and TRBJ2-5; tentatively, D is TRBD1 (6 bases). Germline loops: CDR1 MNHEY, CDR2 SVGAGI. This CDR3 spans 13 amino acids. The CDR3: CVSSLTGRKTQYF. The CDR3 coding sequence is TGTGTCAGCAGTTTGACAGGTAGGAAGACCCAGTACTTC.

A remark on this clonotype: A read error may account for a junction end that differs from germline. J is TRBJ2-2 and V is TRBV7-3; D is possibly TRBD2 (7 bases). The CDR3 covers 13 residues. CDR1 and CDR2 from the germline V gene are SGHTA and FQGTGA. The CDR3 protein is CASSGGGTGELLF. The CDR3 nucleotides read TGTGCCAGCAGTGGCGGGGGCACCGGGGAGCTGCTTTTT.

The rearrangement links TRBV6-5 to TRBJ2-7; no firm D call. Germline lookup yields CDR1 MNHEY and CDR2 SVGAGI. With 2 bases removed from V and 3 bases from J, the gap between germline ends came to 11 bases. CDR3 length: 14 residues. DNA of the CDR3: TGTGCCAGCAGTTACCCGAGCGTGGACTACGAGCAGTACTTC. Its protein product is CASSYPSVDYEQYF.

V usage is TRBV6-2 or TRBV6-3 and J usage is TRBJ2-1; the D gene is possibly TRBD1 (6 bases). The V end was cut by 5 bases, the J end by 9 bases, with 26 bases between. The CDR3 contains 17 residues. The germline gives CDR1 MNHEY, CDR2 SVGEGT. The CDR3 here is CASSRQVGPGRNSEQFF. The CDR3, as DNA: TGTGCCAGCAGTCGACAGGTAGGCCCGGGACGAAACAGTGAGCAGTTCTTC.

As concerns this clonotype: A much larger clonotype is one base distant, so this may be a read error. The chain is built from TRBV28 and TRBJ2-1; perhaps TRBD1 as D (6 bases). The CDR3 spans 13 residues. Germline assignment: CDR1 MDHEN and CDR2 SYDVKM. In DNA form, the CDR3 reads TGTGCCTGCAGCCGATACAAGGGGGTGGGTCAGTTCTTC. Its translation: CACSRYKGVGQFF.

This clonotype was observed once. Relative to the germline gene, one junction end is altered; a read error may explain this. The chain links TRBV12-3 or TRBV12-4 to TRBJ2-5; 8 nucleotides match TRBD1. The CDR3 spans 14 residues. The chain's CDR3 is CASSLLDREEALYF. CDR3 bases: TGCGCCAGTAGTTTATTGGACAGGGAAGAGGCCCTGTACTTC.

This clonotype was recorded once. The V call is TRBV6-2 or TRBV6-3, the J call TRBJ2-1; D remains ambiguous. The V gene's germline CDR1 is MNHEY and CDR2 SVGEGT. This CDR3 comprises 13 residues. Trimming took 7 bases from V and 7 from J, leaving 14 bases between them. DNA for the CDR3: TGTGCCAGCAAAGCGCTATTAAGTAATGAGCAGTTCTTC. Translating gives CASKALLSNEQFF.